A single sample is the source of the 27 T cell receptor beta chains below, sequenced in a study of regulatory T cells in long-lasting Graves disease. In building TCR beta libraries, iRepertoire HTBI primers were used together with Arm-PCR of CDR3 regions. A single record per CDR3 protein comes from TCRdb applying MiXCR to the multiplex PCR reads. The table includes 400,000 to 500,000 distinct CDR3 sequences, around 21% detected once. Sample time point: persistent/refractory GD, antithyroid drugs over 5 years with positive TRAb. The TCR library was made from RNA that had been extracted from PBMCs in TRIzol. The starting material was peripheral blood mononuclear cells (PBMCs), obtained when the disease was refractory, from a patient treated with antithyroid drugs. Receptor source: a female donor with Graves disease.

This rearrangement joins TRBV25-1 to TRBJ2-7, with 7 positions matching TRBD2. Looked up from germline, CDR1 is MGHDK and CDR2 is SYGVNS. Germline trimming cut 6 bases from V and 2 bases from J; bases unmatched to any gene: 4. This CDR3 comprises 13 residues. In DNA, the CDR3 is TGTGCCAGCAGCCTAGCGGAGACCTACGAGCAGTACTTC. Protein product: CASSLAETYEQYF.

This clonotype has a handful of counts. The chain's CDR3 is CASSPNTGRASAFF. Written as DNA, the CDR3 is TGTGCCAGCAGCCCTAATACGGGGAGGGCATCAGCTTTCTTT. The chain combines TRBV9 with TRBJ1-1, with D unresolved. The CDR3 is 14 amino acids. Between the trimmed V and J ends, which lost 4 bases and 10 bases, there was a span of 20 bases. In germline, CDR1 is SGDLS, CDR2 YYNGEE.

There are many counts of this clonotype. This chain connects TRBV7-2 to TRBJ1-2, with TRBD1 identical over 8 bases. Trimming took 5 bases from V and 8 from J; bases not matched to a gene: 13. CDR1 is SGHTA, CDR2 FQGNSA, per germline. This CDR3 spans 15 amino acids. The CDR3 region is CASSPIARQGRGYTF. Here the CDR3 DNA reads TGTGCCAGCAGCCCAATTGCGCGACAGGGGCGAGGCTACACCTTC.

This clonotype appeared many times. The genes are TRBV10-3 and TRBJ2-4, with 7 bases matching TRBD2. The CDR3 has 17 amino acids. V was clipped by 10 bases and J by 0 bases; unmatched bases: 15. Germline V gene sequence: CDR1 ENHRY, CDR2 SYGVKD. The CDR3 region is CATSSLGGELAKNIQYF. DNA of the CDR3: TGTGCCACATCTTCGCTGGGGGGGGAGTTAGCCAAAAACATTCAGTACTTC.

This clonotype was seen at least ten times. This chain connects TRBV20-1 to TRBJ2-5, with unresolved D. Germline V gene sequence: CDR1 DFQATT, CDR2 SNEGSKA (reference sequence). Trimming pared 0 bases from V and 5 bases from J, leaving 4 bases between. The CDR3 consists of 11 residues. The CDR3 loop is CSARDRETQYF. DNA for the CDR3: TGCAGTGCTAGAGATCGGGAGACCCAGTACTTC.

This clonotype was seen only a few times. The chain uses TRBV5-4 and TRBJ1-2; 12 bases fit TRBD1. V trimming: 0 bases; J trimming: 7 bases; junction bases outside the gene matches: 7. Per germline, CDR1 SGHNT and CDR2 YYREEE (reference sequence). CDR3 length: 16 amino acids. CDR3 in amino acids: CASSLEWDRGPGGYTF. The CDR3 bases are TGTGCCAGCAGCTTGGAGTGGGACAGGGGGCCCGGTGGCTACACCTTC.

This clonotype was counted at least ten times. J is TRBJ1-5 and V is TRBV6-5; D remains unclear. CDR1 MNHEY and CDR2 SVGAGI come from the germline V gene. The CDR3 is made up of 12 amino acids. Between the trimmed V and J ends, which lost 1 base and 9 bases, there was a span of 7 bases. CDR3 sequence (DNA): TGTGCCAGCAGTTACTTTTTCCGGCCCCAGCATTTT. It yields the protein CASSYFFRPQHF.

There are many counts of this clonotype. CDR3 residues: CARPGQGAYEQYF. CDR3 nucleotide sequence: TGTGCCAGACCGGGACAGGGGGCTTACGAGCAGTACTTC. This chain connects TRBV6-1 to TRBJ2-7; TRBD1 aligns across 12 bases. Germline V lookup: CDR1 MNHNS, CDR2 SASEGT. V lost 9 bases to trimming and J lost 4 bases; unmatched junction nucleotides: 4. This CDR3 has 13 amino acids.

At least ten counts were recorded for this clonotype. CDR3 DNA: TGTGCCAGCAGTCTACCCCCCGGCGGCAGGCGCACTGAAGCTTTCTTT. This encodes CASSLPPGGRRTEAFF. The rearrangement links TRBV28 to TRBJ1-1, with D unresolved. Between the trimmed V and J ends, which lost 5 bases and 4 bases, there was a span of 20 bases. CDR3 length: 16 residues. The germline CDR1 and CDR2 sequences are MDHEN and SYDVKM.

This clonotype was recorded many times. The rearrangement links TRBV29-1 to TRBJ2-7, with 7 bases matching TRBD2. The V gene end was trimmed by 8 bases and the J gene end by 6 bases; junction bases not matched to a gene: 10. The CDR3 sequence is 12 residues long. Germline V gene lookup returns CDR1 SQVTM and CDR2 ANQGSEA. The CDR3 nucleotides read TGCAGCTATGAGGGGACTATGCGCGAGCAGTACTTC. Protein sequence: CSYEGTMREQYF.

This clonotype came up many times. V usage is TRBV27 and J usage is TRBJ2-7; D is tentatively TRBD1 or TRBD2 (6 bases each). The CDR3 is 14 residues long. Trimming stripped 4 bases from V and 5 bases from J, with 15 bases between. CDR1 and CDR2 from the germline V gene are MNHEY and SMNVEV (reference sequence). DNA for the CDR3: TGTGCCAGCAGTTATTATCGGGGGCGGGACGAGCAGTACTTC. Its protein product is CASSYYRGRDEQYF.

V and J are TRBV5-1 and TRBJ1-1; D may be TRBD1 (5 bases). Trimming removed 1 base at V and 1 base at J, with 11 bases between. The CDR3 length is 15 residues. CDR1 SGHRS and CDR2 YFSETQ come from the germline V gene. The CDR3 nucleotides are TGCGCCAGCAGCTTGAGATTTACAGGGAACACTGAAGCTTTCTTT. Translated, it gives CASSLRFTGNTEAFF.

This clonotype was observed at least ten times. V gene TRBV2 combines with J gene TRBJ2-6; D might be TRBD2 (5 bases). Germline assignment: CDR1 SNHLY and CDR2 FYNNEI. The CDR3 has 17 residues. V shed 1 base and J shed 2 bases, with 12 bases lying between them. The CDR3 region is CASSEVPSWAGANVLTF. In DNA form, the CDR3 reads TGTGCCAGCAGTGAAGTACCTAGCTGGGCTGGGGCCAACGTCCTGACTTTC.

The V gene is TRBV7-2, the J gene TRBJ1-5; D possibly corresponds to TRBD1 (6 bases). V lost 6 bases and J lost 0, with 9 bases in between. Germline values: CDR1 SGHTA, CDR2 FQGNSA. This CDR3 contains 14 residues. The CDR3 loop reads CASRRTVSNQPQHF. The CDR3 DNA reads TGTGCCAGCAGACGGACAGTTAGCAATCAGCCCCAGCATTTT.

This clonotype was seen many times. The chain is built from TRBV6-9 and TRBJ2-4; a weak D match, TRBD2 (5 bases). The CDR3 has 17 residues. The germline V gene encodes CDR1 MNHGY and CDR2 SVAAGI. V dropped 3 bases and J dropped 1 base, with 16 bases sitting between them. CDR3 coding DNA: TGTGCCAGCAGTTACTCGAAGGGTGGGGAGGCCAAAAACATTCAGTACTTC. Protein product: CASSYSKGGEAKNIQYF.

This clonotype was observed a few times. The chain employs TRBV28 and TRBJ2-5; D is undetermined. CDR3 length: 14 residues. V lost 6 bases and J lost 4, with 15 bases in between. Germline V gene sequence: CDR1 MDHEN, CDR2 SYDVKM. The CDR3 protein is CASSVTAYGETQYF. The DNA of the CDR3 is TGTGCCAGCAGCGTTACCGCTTATGGAGAGACCCAGTACTTC.

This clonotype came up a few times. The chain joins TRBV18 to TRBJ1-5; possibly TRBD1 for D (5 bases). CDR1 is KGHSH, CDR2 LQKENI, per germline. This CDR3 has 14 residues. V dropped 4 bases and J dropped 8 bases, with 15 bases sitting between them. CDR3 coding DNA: TGTGCCAGCTCACGGGACTCAGGGCCTGAGCCCCAGCATTTT. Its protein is CASSRDSGPEPQHF.

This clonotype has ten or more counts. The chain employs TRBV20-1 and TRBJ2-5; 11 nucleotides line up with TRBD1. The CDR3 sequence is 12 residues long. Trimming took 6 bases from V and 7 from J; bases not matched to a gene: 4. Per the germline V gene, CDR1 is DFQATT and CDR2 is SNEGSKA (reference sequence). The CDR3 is CSAIGTGGTQYF. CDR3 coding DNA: TGCAGTGCAATCGGGACAGGGGGGACCCAGTACTTC.

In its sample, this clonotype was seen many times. Written as DNA, the CDR3 is TGTGCCAGCAGTCTCCCCGACCTGAACACTGAAGCTTTCTTT. This codes for CASSLPDLNTEAFF. The chain couples TRBV28 to TRBJ1-1, with D unresolved. CDR1 is MDHEN and CDR2 is SYDVKM in the germline V gene. This CDR3 has 14 amino acids. Trimming removed 5 bases from V and 0 bases from J, with 10 bases in between.

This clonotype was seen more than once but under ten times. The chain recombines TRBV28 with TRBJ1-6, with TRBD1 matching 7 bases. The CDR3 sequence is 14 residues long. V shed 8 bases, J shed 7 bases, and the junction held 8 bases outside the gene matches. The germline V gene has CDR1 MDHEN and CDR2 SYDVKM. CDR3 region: CASHRDSRNSPLHF. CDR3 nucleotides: TGTGCCAGCCATCGGGACAGTCGAAATTCACCCCTCCACTTT.

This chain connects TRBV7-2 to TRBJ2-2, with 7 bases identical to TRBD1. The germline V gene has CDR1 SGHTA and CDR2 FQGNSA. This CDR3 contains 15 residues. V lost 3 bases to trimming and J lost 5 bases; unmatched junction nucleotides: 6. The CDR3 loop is CASSFGRGITGELFF. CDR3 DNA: TGTGCCAGCAGCTTCGGCAGGGGGATAACCGGGGAGCTGTTTTTT.

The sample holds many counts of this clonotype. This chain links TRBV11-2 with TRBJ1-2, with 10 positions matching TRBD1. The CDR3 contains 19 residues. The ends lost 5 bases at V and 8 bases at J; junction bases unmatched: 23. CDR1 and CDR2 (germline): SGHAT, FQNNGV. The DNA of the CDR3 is TGTGCCAGCAGCCCAACAACACCCGGGACAGGGGCCTATGGAGGGGGCTACACCTTC. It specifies CASSPTTPGTGAYGGGYTF.

The CDR3 nucleotides read TGTGCCATCAAGGGGACTAACGAAGAGACCCAGTACTTC. This gives the protein CAIKGTNEETQYF. The chain combines TRBV10-3 with TRBJ2-5, with 7 bases aligning to TRBD2. After removal of 7 bases from V and 3 bases from J, the junction contained 5 bases not matched to a gene. CDR1 is ENHRY, CDR2 SYGVKD, per germline. CDR3 size: 13 residues.

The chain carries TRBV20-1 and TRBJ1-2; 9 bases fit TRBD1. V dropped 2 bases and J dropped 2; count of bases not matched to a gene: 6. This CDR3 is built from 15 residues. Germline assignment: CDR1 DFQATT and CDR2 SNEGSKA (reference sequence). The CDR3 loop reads CSARPTGGGNYGYTF. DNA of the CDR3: TGCAGTGCTAGACCGACAGGGGGTGGGAACTATGGCTACACCTTC.

The CDR3 DNA follows: TGTGCCAGCGGTAACAGCGGGAGGGAGACCCAGTACTTC. The encoded protein is CASGNSGRETQYF. The chain joins TRBV7-9 to TRBJ2-5, with TRBD2 identical over 9 bases. The CDR3 is made up of 13 amino acids. The junction had 6 bases not matched to a gene; V was cut back by 8 bases and J by 5 bases. The germline V gene has CDR1 SEHNR and CDR2 FQNEAQ (reference sequence).

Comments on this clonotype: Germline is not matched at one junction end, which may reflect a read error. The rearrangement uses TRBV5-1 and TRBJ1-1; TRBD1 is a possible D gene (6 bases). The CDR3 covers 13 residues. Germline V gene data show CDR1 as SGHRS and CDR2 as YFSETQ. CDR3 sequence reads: CASSLDGDTKAFF. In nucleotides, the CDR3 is TGCGCCAGCAGCTTAGACGGGGACACTAAAGCTTTCTTT. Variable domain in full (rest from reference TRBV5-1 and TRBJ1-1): KAGVTQTPRYLIKTRGQQVTLSCSPISGHRSVSWYQQTPGQGLQFLFEYFSETQRNKGNFPGRFSGRQFSNSRSEMNVSTLELGDSALYLCASSLDGDTKAFFGQGTRLTVV.

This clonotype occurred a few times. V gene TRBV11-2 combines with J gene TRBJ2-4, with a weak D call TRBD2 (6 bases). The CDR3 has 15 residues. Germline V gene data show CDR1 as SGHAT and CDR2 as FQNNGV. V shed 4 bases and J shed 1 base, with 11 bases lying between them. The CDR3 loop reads CASSSLAAAKNIQYF. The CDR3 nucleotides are TGTGCCAGCAGCTCCTTAGCGGCGGCCAAAAACATTCAGTACTTC.